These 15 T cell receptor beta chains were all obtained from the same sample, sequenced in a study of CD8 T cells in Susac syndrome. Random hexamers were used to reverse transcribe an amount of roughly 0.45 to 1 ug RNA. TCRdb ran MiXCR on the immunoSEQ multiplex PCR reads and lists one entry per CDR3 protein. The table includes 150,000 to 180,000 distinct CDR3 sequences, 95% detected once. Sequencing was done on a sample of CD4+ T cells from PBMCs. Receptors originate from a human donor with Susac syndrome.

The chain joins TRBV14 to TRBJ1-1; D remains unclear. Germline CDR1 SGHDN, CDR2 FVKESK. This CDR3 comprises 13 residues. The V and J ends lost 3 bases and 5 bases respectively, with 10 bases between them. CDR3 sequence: CASSQAVVTEAFF. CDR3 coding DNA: TGTGCCAGCAGCCAGGCGGTGGTGACTGAAGCTTTCTTT.

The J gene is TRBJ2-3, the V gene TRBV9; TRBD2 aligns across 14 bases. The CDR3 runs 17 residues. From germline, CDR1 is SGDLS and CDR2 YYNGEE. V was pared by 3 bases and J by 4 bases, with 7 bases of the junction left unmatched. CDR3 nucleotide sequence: TGTGCCAGCAGCGCCCTGACTAGCGGGGGGGCGTCAGATACGCAGTATTTT. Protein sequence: CASSALTSGGASDTQYF.

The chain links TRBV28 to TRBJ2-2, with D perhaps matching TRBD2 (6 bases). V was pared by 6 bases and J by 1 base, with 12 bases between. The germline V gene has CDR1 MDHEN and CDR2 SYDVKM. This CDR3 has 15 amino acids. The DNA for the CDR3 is TGTGCCAGCAGGCCGGGGGTAGTGAACACCGGGGAGCTGTTTTTT. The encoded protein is CASRPGVVNTGELFF.

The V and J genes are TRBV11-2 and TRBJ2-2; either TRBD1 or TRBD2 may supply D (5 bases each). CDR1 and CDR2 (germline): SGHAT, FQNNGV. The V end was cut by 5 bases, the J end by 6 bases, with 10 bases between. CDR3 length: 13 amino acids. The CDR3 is CASSTRGAGELFF. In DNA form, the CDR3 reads TGTGCCAGCAGCACCCGAGGGGCCGGGGAGCTGTTTTTT.

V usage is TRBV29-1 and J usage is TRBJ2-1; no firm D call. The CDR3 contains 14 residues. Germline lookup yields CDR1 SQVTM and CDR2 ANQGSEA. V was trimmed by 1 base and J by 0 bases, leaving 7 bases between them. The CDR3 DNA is TGCAGCGTTGAAGGACCCCGCTCCTACAATGAGCAGTTCTTC. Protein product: CSVEGPRSYNEQFF.

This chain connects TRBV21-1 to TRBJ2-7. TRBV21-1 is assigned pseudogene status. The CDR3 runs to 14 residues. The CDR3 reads CASSKSSHSYEQYF. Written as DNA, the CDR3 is TGTGCCAGCAGCAAGAGCAGCCACTCCTACGAGCAGTACTTC.

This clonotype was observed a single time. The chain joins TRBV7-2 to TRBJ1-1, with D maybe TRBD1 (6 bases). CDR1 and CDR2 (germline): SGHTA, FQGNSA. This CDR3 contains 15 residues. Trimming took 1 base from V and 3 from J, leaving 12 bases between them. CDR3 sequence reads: CASSLVSGGHTEAFF. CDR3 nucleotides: TGTGCCAGCAGCTTAGTATCGGGGGGGCACACTGAAGCTTTCTTT.

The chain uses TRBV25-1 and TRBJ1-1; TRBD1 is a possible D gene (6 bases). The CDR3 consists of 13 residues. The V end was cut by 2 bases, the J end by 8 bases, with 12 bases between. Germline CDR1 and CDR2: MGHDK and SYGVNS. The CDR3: CASSEGGQPEAFF. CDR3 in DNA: TGTGCCAGCAGTGAAGGTGGACAGCCCGAAGCTTTCTTT.

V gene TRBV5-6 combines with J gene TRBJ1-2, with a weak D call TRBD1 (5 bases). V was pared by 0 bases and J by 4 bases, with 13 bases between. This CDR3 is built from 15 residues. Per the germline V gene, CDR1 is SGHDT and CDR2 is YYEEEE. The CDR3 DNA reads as TGTGCCAGCAGCTTGGCTGGGGGGGGATCCTATGGCTACACCTTC. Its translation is CASSLAGGGSYGYTF.

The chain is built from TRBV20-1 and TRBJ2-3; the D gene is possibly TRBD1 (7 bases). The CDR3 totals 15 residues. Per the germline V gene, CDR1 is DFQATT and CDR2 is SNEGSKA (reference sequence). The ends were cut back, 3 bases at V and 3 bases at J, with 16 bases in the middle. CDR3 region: CSAREGGQLTDTQYF. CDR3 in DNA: TGCAGTGCTAGGGAGGGGGGACAGCTAACAGATACGCAGTATTTT.

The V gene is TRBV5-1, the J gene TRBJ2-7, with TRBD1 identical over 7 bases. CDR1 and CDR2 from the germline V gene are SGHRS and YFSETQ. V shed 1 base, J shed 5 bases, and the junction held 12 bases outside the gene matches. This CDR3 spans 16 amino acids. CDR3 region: CASSLQPPGQIDEQYF. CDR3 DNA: TGCGCCAGCAGCTTGCAACCACCGGGACAGATTGACGAGCAGTACTTC.

The CDR3 DNA reads TGTGCCAGCAGCTCTGGGGGACGTTCCAGCGAGACCCAGTACTTC. It encodes CASSSGGRSSETQYF. The rearrangement uses TRBV7-2 and TRBJ2-5; D could derive from TRBD1 or TRBD2 (5 bases each). Per germline, CDR1 SGHTA and CDR2 FQGNSA. Trimming took off 4 bases at V and 5 bases at J, with 17 bases between the two ends. CDR3 size: 15 residues.

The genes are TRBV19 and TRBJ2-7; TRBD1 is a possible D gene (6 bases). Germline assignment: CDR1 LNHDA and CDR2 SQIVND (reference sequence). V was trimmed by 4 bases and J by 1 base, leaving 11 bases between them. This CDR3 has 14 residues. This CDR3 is CASSNQGQSYEQYF. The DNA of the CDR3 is TGTGCCAGTAGTAACCAGGGACAATCCTACGAGCAGTACTTC.

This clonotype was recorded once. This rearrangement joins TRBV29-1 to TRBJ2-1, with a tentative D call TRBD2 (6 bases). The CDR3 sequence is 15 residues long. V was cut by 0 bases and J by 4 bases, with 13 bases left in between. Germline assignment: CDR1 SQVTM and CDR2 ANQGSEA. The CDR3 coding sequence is TGCAGCGTTGAAGATCGGTGGGGGAGGTACAATGAGCAGTTCTTC. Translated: CSVEDRWGRYNEQFF.

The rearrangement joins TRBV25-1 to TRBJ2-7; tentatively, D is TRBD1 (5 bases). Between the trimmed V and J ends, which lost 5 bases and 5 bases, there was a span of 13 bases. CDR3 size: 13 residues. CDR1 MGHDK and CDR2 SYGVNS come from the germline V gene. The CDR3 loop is CASSPLGVHEQYF. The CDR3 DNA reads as TGTGCCAGCAGTCCCCTAGGGGTCCACGAGCAGTACTTC.